This entry is about one T cell receptor beta chain. Its antigen is not known. The PCR used 60 Vbeta and 13 Jbeta primers. Only in-frame clones appear in the TCRdb table, and some are missing; sequencing was by immunoSEQ multiplex PCR. This sample's table reports approximately 37,000 clones. The record originates from a study of cytomegalovirus exposure and HLA in healthy donors. Whole-study findings and limits: Association of a missense DCLRE1C variant with TCR beta V- and J-gene trimming was reported in a later analysis.

The CDR3 has 14 amino acids. The receptor comes from a man aged 35 to 55 in good health and CMV-seropositive. The chain combines TRBV21-1 with TRBJ2-3; TRBD1, the table's D call, lacks a check against the DNA. TRBV21-1 is given as a pseudogene. Sequenced sample: PBMCs. The CDR3 is CASSKGQSTDTQYF. The CDR3 nucleotides read TGTGCCAGCAGCAAAGGGCAGAGCACAGATACGCAGTATTTT.